The 2 T cell receptor beta chains below all came from one sample that was sequenced in a study of blood T cell repertoires in COVID-19. This table comes from immunoSEQ multiplex PCR, and its TCRdb copy is limited to in-frame clones, with some not included. The sample has under 250,000 clones; around 90% are singletons. The sample was peripheral blood. Every receptor here comes from a man aged 25 to 40 with COVID-19, enrolled during active disease.

The chain combines TRBV27 with TRBJ1-2, with a possible D match to TRBD1 (6 bases). V gave up 5 bases and J gave up 4 bases, with 20 bases separating them. The length of the CDR3 is 16 residues. Germline-derived CDR1 and CDR2 are MNHEY and SMNVEV (reference sequence). Here the CDR3 reads CASSKIGTLITYGYTF. CDR3 nucleotide sequence: TGTGCCAGCAGTAAAATTGGGACACTTATTACCTATGGCTACACCTTC.

This chain links TRBV7-9 with TRBJ2-7; tentative D call: TRBD1 (6 bases). Trimming removed 5 bases at V and 6 bases at J, with 17 bases between. The CDR3 contains 14 residues. The germline CDR1 and CDR2 sequences are SEHNR and FQNEAQ (reference sequence). This CDR3 reads CASSPARGPVEQYF. The CDR3 region has the DNA TGTGCCAGCAGCCCCGCCAGGGGCCCGGTCGAGCAGTACTTC.